The 20 T cell receptor beta chains below all came from one sample that was sequenced in a study of cytotoxic CD8 clonotypes in ibrutinib-treated CLL. Clones were read by immunoSEQ multiplex PCR, and TCRdb kept only the in-frame ones, dropping some. The table records 28,000 or so clones, 62% of them present only once. The sample in question was PBMCs, obtained before ibrutinib treatment. The source is a human donor with chronic lymphocytic leukemia.

The J gene is TRBJ2-1, the V gene TRBV21-1. TRBV21-1 is noted as a pseudogene. CDR3 length: 18 residues. The CDR3 region is CASSKRGGSDSSYNEQFF. The CDR3 nucleotides read TGTGCCAGCAGCAAGAGAGGGGGGAGCGACAGCTCCTACAATGAGCAGTTCTTC.

The CDR3 protein is CASSRRSTREQYF. CDR3 sequence (DNA): TGTGCCAGCAGCCGACGGTCGACGCGGGAGCAGTACTTC. The chain recombines TRBV7-8 with TRBJ2-7; no clear D. The CDR3 is 13 amino acids. Trimming cost V 5 bases and J 7 bases, with 15 bases left between them. The germline gives CDR1 SGHVS, CDR2 FQNEAQ. Complete variable domain (other parts from reference TRBV7-8 and TRBJ2-7): GAGVSQSPRYKVAKRGQDVALRCDPISGHVSLFWYQQALGQGPEFLTYFQNEAQLDKSGLPSDRFFAERPEGSVSTLKIQRTQQEDSAVYLCASSRRSTREQYFGPGTRLTVT.

About this clone itself: The junction and the germline gene differ at one end; a read error may be behind it. This chain links TRBV7-2 with TRBJ2-3; D is unclear. This CDR3 has 12 amino acids. Germline V gene lookup returns CDR1 SGHTA and CDR2 FQGNSA. Here the CDR3 DNA reads TGTGCCAGCAGCCCACCCACAAATACGCAGTATTTT. This encodes CASSPPTNTQYF.

The CDR3 DNA is TGTGCCAGCAGTGGACAGGGCACCTATAATTCACCCCTCCACTTT. Its translation: CASSGQGTYNSPLHF. The genes are TRBV2 and TRBJ1-6; 7 nucleotides line up with TRBD1. The germline V gene has CDR1 SNHLY and CDR2 FYNNEI. The CDR3 contains 15 residues. J lost 2 bases, V lost 4 bases, and 2 bases had no gene match.

This clone is medium-sized. V is TRBV7-9 and J is TRBJ2-7; tentative D call: TRBD1 (6 bases). This CDR3 comprises 13 residues. Germline assignment: CDR1 SEHNR and CDR2 FQNEAQ (reference sequence). V was trimmed by 6 bases and J by 0 bases, leaving 9 bases between them. CDR3 residues: CASRDSLSYEQYF. CDR3 DNA sequence: TGTGCCAGCAGGGACAGCCTCTCCTACGAGCAGTACTTC.

The chain couples TRBV11-2 to TRBJ1-3; D unclear. CDR1 and CDR2 from the germline V gene are SGHAT and FQNNGV. This CDR3 is 15 amino acids long. V was clipped by 5 bases and J by 0 bases, with 11 bases between them. Written as DNA, the CDR3 is TGTGCCAGCAGCCCCACCGGCAACTCTGGAAACACCATATATTTT. Protein: CASSPTGNSGNTIYF.

This clone was found once. The CDR3 spells CASSLVLLGKTDIQYF. As DNA, the CDR3 is TGTGCCAGCAGCTTGGTTTTGCTGGGGAAAACGGACATTCAGTACTTC. V and J are TRBV5-4 and TRBJ2-4; no clear D. In germline, CDR1 is SGHNT, CDR2 YYREEE (reference sequence). The CDR3 consists of 16 residues. The ends were cut back, 0 bases at V and 8 bases at J, with 18 bases in the middle. Together with reference TRBV5-4 and TRBJ2-4, the CDR3 gives the full variable domain: ETGVTQSPTHLIKTRGQQVTLRCSSQSGHNTVSWYQQALGQGPQFIFQYYREEENGRGNFPPRFSGLQFPNYSSELNVNALELDDSALYLCASSLVLLGKTDIQYFGAGTRLSVL.

The chain uses TRBV9 and TRBJ2-7; 9 nucleotides align to TRBD1. Germline assignment: CDR1 SGDLS and CDR2 YYNGEE. Germline trimming cut 4 bases from V and 2 bases from J; bases unmatched to any gene: 7. CDR3 length: 15 amino acids. In nucleotides, the CDR3 is TGTGCCAGCAGCCGGGGGACAGGGTCAACCTACGAGCAGTACTTC. The encoded protein is CASSRGTGSTYEQYF. The full variable domain, its missing parts supplied by reference TRBV9 and TRBJ2-7, is DSGVTQTPKHLITATGQRVTLRCSPRSGDLSVYWYQQSLDQGLQFLIQYYNGEERAKGNILERFSAQQFPDLHSELNLSSLELGDSALYFCASSRGTGSTYEQYFGPGTRLTVT.

This clone has just a few counts. The chain combines TRBV19 with TRBJ1-1, with 7 bases fitting TRBD1. After removal of 7 bases from V and 0 bases from J, the junction contained 8 bases not matched to a gene. The germline gives CDR1 LNHDA, CDR2 SQIVND (reference sequence). The CDR3 runs 15 residues. The CDR3 loop reads CASKMGGQLNTEAFF. The CDR3 coding sequence is TGTGCCAGTAAAATGGGGGGACAGCTGAACACTGAAGCTTTCTTT.

The V call is TRBV7-9, the J call TRBJ1-1; D uncertain. Germline V lookup: CDR1 SEHNR, CDR2 FQNEAQ (reference sequence). This CDR3 spans 16 amino acids. V was clipped by 5 bases and J by 0 bases, with 16 bases between them. The chain's CDR3 is CASSLGEIYLNTEAFF. The DNA for the CDR3 is TGTGCCAGCAGCCTCGGGGAGATCTACCTGAACACTGAAGCTTTCTTT.

The CDR3 bases are TGTGCCAGCAGTTTCAGCGGCTCCTACGAGCAGTACTTC. Protein: CASSFSGSYEQYF. The chain combines TRBV27 with TRBJ2-7, with D possibly TRBD2 on 5 matching bases. The CDR3 is made up of 13 amino acids. Germline-derived CDR1 and CDR2 are MNHEY and SMNVEV (reference sequence). The V end was cut by 3 bases, the J end by 0 bases, with 6 bases between.

This clone was detected only a few times. The chain joins TRBV27 to TRBJ2-3; TRBD2 might be the D (7 bases). V lost 7 bases and J 8 bases, leaving 19 bases between the germline ends. Germline lookup yields CDR1 MNHEY and CDR2 SMNVEV (reference sequence). The CDR3 has 14 residues. CDR3 region: CASTLRGGRGTQYF. The CDR3 region has the DNA TGTGCCAGCACCCTTAGGGGGGGCAGGGGTACGCAGTATTTT.

The chain links TRBV20-1 to TRBJ2-5; possibly TRBD1 for D (6 bases). The CDR3 is 11 residues long. CDR1 and CDR2 (germline): DFQATT, SNEGSKA (reference sequence). This CDR3 reads CRGDRQETQYF. For the CDR3, the DNA is TGCAGGGGCGACAGGCAAGAGACCCAGTACTTC.

The chain links TRBV5-1 to TRBJ2-2; a possible D gene is TRBD1 (6 bases). Germline CDR1 reads SGHRS; CDR2 reads YFSETQ. This CDR3 contains 12 residues. V dropped 3 bases and J dropped 8 bases, with 8 bases sitting between them. CDR3 amino acids: CASSSQGGELFF. The CDR3 DNA is TGCGCCAGCAGCTCACAGGGTGGGGAGCTGTTTTTT.

In regard to this clone: A far larger clone is only one base removed, so a read error is likely. The chain combines TRBV4-2 with TRBJ2-7, with 9 nucleotides matching TRBD1. V lost 4 bases to trimming and J lost 1 base; unmatched junction nucleotides: 5. CDR1 is LGHNA and CDR2 is YNFKEQ in the germline V gene. The CDR3 consists of 15 residues. In nucleotides, the CDR3 is TGTGCCAGCAGCCTCGGACAGGGGAGGTCCTACGAGCAGTACTTC. This sequence encodes CASSLGQGRSYEQYF.

This chain links TRBV5-5 with TRBJ2-5; 8 bases map to TRBD2. The V segment lost 0 bases and the J segment 5 bases; nucleotides outside the gene matches: 6. Germline V lookup: CDR1 SGHKS, CDR2 YYEKEE (reference sequence). CDR3 length: 15 amino acids. The CDR3, as DNA: TGTGCCAGCAGCTTGGTGCGGGGGGCCATTGAGACCCAGTACTTC. Translating it yields CASSLVRGAIETQYF.

This chain uses TRBV30 with TRBJ1-5; the D gene is possibly TRBD1 (5 bases). Germline assignment: CDR1 GTSNPN and CDR2 SVGIG (reference sequence). The V end lost 4 bases, the J end lost 0 bases, and 13 bases lay between the germline ends. The CDR3 is made up of 15 amino acids. The CDR3 DNA reads TGTGCCTGGAAGGGTCAGGGATATAGCAATCAGCCCCAGCATTTT. It translates to CAWKGQGYSNQPQHF.

The V and J genes are TRBV5-1 and TRBJ2-7; perhaps D is TRBD1 or TRBD2 (6 bases each). V gave up 6 bases and J gave up 3 bases, with 22 bases separating them. This CDR3 has 16 residues. CDR1 is SGHRS, CDR2 YFSETQ, per germline. In DNA, the CDR3 is TGCGCCAGCACCAGAGGGGGGACCAACAGCGGCTACGAGCAGTACTTC. This sequence encodes CASTRGGTNSGYEQYF. Full variable domain (remainder filled in from reference TRBV5-1 and TRBJ2-7): KAGVTQTPRYLIKTRGQQVTLSCSPISGHRSVSWYQQTPGQGLQFLFEYFSETQRNKGNFPGRFSGRQFSNSRSEMNVSTLELGDSALYLCASTRGGTNSGYEQYFGPGTRLTVT.

This clone was seen a handful of times. V gene TRBV27 combines with J gene TRBJ1-1; TRBD1 matches 9 bases. V lost 2 bases, J lost 5 bases, and 6 bases stayed unmatched. CDR3 length: 15 residues. Germline V gives CDR1 MNHEY, CDR2 SMNVEV (reference sequence). The CDR3 nucleotides read TGTGCCAGCAGTTTAAAGGGACAGGGCTGGACTGAAGCTTTCTTT. Translated, it gives CASSLKGQGWTEAFF.

This chain links TRBV7-9 with TRBJ2-3; possibly TRBD1 or TRBD2 for D (5 bases each). The V gene lost 4 bases and the J gene lost 5 bases, with 25 bases spanning the gap. Germline V gene lookup returns CDR1 SEHNR and CDR2 FQNEAQ (reference sequence). This CDR3 is built from 18 residues. The CDR3 sequence: CASSSTTRDRTTLDTQYF. The CDR3 DNA is TGTGCCAGCAGCTCCACTACCCGGGACCGAACAACGCTAGATACGCAGTATTTT.